A selection of T cell receptor beta chains follows, all from one sample in a study of T cell repertoires in cytomegalovirus infection. TCRdb processed the reads anew with MiXCR; each CDR3 protein has one entry. Of fewer than 350,000 distinct CDR3 sequences in the sample, roughly 17% were seen once. The material sequenced was PBMCs. The receptors were gathered from a human donor in good health (CMV status not recorded). Some clones in this sample may be carry-over from other donors' samples. Both conserved end residues are part of each CDR3. D genes are given only for firm matches. For some rows the clone size is stated as once, few or many, or as a class when expanded; others skip it.

cdr3_nt: TGTGCCAGCAGGGAAACTGGAAACACCATATATTTT
cdr3_aa: CASRETGNTIYF
j_call: TRBJ1-3
clone_size: many
d_call: NA
v_call: TRBV12-3/TRBV12-4

cdr3_nt: TGTGCCAGCAGTGCCAACAGTCCCTACACAGATACGCAGTATTTT
cdr3_aa: CASSANSPYTDTQYF
j_call: TRBJ2-3
clone_size: few
d_call: NA
v_call: TRBV2

cdr3_nt: TGCAGTGCTATTACGGGCAGGGCGAGAAACATTCAGTACTTC
cdr3_aa: CSAITGRARNIQYF
j_call: TRBJ2-4
clone_size: NA
d_call: NA
v_call: TRBV20-1

cdr3_nt: TGTGCCAGCATCCCGGGACAGGGGCGCAAGTTGAACACTGAAGCTTTCTTT
cdr3_aa: CASIPGQGRKLNTEAFF
j_call: TRBJ1-1
clone_size: few
d_call: TRBD1
v_call: TRBV6-8

cdr3_nt: TGTGCCAGCAGCCAAGTAACGGATAGCAATCAGCCCCAGCATTTT
cdr3_aa: CASSQVTDSNQPQHF
j_call: TRBJ1-5
clone_size: NA
d_call: NA
v_call: TRBV4-2

cdr3_nt: TGTGCCAGCAGCGCGACTGACAGGGTGAATGAGCAGTTCTTC
cdr3_aa: CASSATDRVNEQFF
j_call: TRBJ2-1
clone_size: NA
d_call: TRBD1
v_call: TRBV11-1

cdr3_nt: TGTGCCAGCAGTCTGACCTACCCAAACGAGCAGTACTTC
cdr3_aa: CASSLTYPNEQYF
j_call: TRBJ2-7
clone_size: NA
d_call: NA
v_call: TRBV12-3/TRBV12-4

cdr3_nt: TGTGCCAGCAGCTTAGGCAGGGGTACGGGGACCTACGAGCAGTACTTC
cdr3_aa: CASSLGRGTGTYEQYF
j_call: TRBJ2-7
clone_size: many
d_call: NA
v_call: TRBV7-8

cdr3_nt: TGTGCCAGCAATAGACAGACGGACACTGAAGCTTTCTTT
cdr3_aa: CASNRQTDTEAFF
j_call: TRBJ1-1
clone_size: few
d_call: NA
v_call: TRBV2

cdr3_nt: TGTGCCAGCAGCCCTACACAGTTCTCTGGGGCCAACGTCCTGACTTTC
cdr3_aa: CASSPTQFSGANVLTF
j_call: TRBJ2-6
clone_size: NA
d_call: NA
v_call: TRBV7-8

cdr3_nt: TGTGCCAGCAGCTTATCCCGACAGGGGGTCGATTTCTTT
cdr3_aa: CASSLSRQGVDFF
j_call: TRBJ1-1
clone_size: many
d_call: TRBD1
v_call: TRBV7-9